The present T cell receptor (beta chain) was sequenced within a study of T-cell memory formation after mild COVID-19 (dated by TCRdb to the early 2020s). With regard to the full study: TCR sequence clusters from the two donors were found to be largely donor specific. Longitudinal TCRalpha and TCRbeta repertoire sequencing tracked T-cell clones expanding and contracting after mild COVID-19 in two donors. The cohort comprised two young, previously healthy adult volunteers, one female and one male. Points the paper makes about the study in general: Contracting CD4+ clones turned up mainly in the CM and EM memory subsets, whereas EMRA was where CD8+ clones were enriched. Some responding clones were detected in pre-infection memory, suggesting pre-existing cross-reactive memory T cells joined the SARS-CoV-2 response. SARS-CoV-2 specificity was not confirmed for the second-wave clones peaking on day 37. The study covered only a couple of mild cases, and larger cohorts including severe cases with pre-infection samples were considered necessary. From day 15 to 85, contracting clones showed balanced CD4/CD8 phenotypes, whereas a second wave of clones that expanded from day 15 to 37 leaned towards CD4+.

Ficoll-Paque density gradient centrifugation was used to isolate PBMCs. Sequencing used an Illumina NovaSeq 6000. cDNA libraries for TCRalpha and TCRbeta were prepared by 5'RACE using constant-segment primers, with sample barcodes and unique molecular identifiers added. RNA was extracted from every sample with Trizol reagent. Libraries were amplified in two PCR steps, with a second sample barcode and Illumina TruSeq adapters added in the second step. The libraries were sequenced on an Illumina NovaSeq using 2 x 150 bp paired-end reads. The paper's data handling went like this. With migec v1.2.7, reads were demultiplexed and then collapsed into UMI-guided consensus sequences. Using mixcr v2.1.11, UMI consensuses were aligned to TRA and TRB V and J templates and then assembled into clonotypes. A clonotype was counted as expanded or contracted only if both edgeR and NoisET called the change significant, with noise models trained on biological replicates. For edgeR calls, a false discovery rate-adjusted p below 0.01 and a log2 fold-change threshold of 1 were applied. PCA with hierarchical clustering of max-normalized trajectories of the 1000 most abundant clonotypes was used as exploratory dynamics analysis. Separately sequenced CD4+ and CD8+ repertoires were used to assign a CD4 or CD8 phenotype to each responding clone. TCRdb reprocessed the public reads (quality trimming at Q25 with fastp, clone calling with MiXCR) and kept in-frame beta chains. Duplicate CDR3 protein sequences are folded into a single record with the most common DNA and genes. The V and J calls and clone size come from TCRdb's table, not from the authors' own analysis. This sample is represented by 380,000 or so distinct CDR3 sequences; over 13% of them were singletons. 20% to 25% of the sample is in the top ten clones.

CDR3 length: 14 amino acids, cysteine to phenylalanine. Left in the record is the CDR3 DNA by itself, 42 bases read in frame from the first base. V is cut by 1 base and J by 8 bases, and the space between the germline ends is 14 bases. CDR1 LGHNA and CDR2 YSLEER were looked up in the germline V gene. The sample holds a few counts of this clonotype. The specificity of this receptor is unknown. It has no much larger one-base neighbor in the sample; base qualities were not kept. The rearranged chain carries TRBV4-3 and TRBJ1-2; the D segment could be TRBD1, given 5 matching bases. The sample comprised PBMCs or a T cell subset sorted from them (not recorded which). The source of this sequence is a man aged 18 to 30 who had mild COVID-19 (a few samples of this study predate the infection). The sample titles of this study are shuffled in the database, so cell type and time point are left out; the donor was told from shared clones. The CDR3 reads as follows: CASSQASRVRGYTF. The sequenced DNA is TGCGCCAGCAGCCAAGCGTCCAGGGTCCGGGGCTACACCTTC.